This paragraph covers one T cell receptor beta chain sequence. The data originate from a study of blood T cell repertoires in COVID-19. In the study overall: The United States, Italy and Spain provided the acute and convalescent COVID-19 samples. PBMCs, B-cell-depleted T cells, or T cells provided the cDNA or gDNA that made up the material.

The CDR3 length is 16 residues. V was pared by 2 bases and J by 5 bases, with 8 bases of the junction left unmatched. Germline V CDR1 and CDR2: SGDLS, YYNGEE. In the original processing: Scientists estimated how many nucleated cells there were by amplifying reference gene primers. Libraries were prepared by immunoSEQ multiplex PCR; TCRdb keeps only in-frame clonotypes and omits some of them. V, J and clone size are those of that table, while D and trimming were read from the DNA. The sample has around 250,000 clones; around nine tenths are singletons. The clonotype was recovered from a woman in her 70s with active or convalescent COVID-19. The sequencing input was peripheral blood. V gene TRBV9 combines with J gene TRBJ1-3; TRBD1 aligns across 9 bases. The chain's CDR3 is CASSVTGTGQRNTIYF. CDR3 coding DNA: TGTGCCAGCAGCGTGACCGGGACAGGGCAAAGAAACACCATATATTTT.